This T cell receptor (beta chain) was captured in a study of Ad26.COV2.S vaccination and SARS-CoV-2 variants. General observations from the study: Total responses of T cells may have been underestimated by the analyses of TCR breadth and depth. Reportedly, spike-specific CD8+ and CD4+ T cell responses achieved substantial breadth once vaccination had taken place. Ad26.COV2.S recipients had broader spike-specific TCRs (P = 0.0014).

CDR1 is GTSNPN, CDR2 SVGIG, per germline (reference sequence). Trimming left V 2 bases short and J 0 bases short, with 8 bases between. The CDR3 sequence is 14 residues long. The protocol was immunoSEQ multiplex PCR, while the TCRdb copy is restricted to in-frame clones and leaves out a portion. The sample records more than 85,000 clones, 80% being singletons. This clone was seen a handful of times. Its specificity is not known. This chain joins TRBV30 and TRBJ1-5; D gene unclear. The receptor's source is a human donor who had recovered from COVID-19. This specimen was peripheral blood, taken after recovery from COVID-19. CDR3 coding DNA: TGTGCCTGGAGTAAGGGTTATAGCAATCAGCCCCAGCATTTT. Protein product: CAWSKGYSNQPQHF. Supplemented by reference TRBV30 and TRBJ1-5, the full variable domain reads SQTIHQWPATLVQPVGSPLSLECTVEGTSNPNLYWYRQAAGRGLQLLFYSVGIGQISSEVPQNLSASRPQDRQFILSSKKLLLSDSGFYLCAWSKGYSNQPQHFGDGTRLSIL.